This TCR beta chain was sequenced in a study of T cell responses to AZD1222 COVID-19 vaccine. Findings and caveats of the study: Mostly white British, mostly female donors; authors suggested clonal diversity may be underestimated. Repertoire sampling happened only post peak T cell response. Only a handful of AZD1222 recipients, several in all, had baseline seropositivity. Dominant at 160-218 and 743-854, vaccine-associated CD4 TCRs also spanned spike.

With regard to this clone: Its matching antigen is unknown.

This CDR3 comprises 14 residues. The V end was cut by 8 bases, the J end by 6 bases, with 19 bases between. Germline values: CDR1 GTSNPN, CDR2 SVGIG (reference sequence). Sequenced by immunoSEQ multiplex PCR; TCRdb stores in-frame clones only, minus some. The sample carries about 120,000 clones, roughly 88% recorded once. The material was peripheral blood, obtained on day 0 of MenACWY control vaccination. The TCR comes from an adult in good health. The rearrangement uses TRBV30 and TRBJ1-4; a weak D match, TRBD1 (5 bases). Written as DNA, the CDR3 is TGTGCCCTGGCGGTGGGGGGAACAGATGAAAAACTGTTTTTT. Its translation is CALAVGGTDEKLFF.